The clone carrying this T cell receptor beta chain was counted at least ten times. Its antigen remains unidentified. The sample is drawn from a study of molecular identifiers for immune sequencing clone quantification. General study results and limits: It was shown that clones above 20 RNA copies held over 98% of effector molecules, but under 1% in naive cells.

The authors sorted naive CD8 T cells as CD8+CD4-CCR7+CD45RA+. Germline lookup yields CDR1 MGHRA and CDR2 YSYEKL. CDR3 length: 13 amino acids. V lost 1 base, J lost 7 bases, and 8 bases lay in between. It was with previously described methods and listed TCR primers that bulk TCR libraries were made. TCRdb re-called the PCR reads through MiXCR, storing one row per CDR3 protein. Among more than 450,000 distinct CDR3 sequences listed, roughly 25% were seen once. The receptor comes from a human donor in good health. Some libraries in this study had Jurkat cell RNA spiked in. The V and J genes are TRBV4-1 and TRBJ2-1; the D gene is possibly TRBD2 (5 bases). The sample comprised naive CD8+ T cells from blood, with Jurkat cell RNA spiked in. Subset specified: FACS-sorted CD8+CD4-CCR7+CD45RA+ naive T cells. CDR3 sequence (DNA): TGCGCCAGCAGCCAAGGCCCGGGGAATGAGCAGTTCTTC. This sequence encodes CASSQGPGNEQFF.